This T cell receptor (beta chain) was profiled in a study of blood T cell repertoires in COVID-19. Across the study: Sample material is recorded as cDNA or gDNA derived from T cells, B-cell-depleted T cells, or PBMCs.

The CDR3 is made up of 11 amino acids. Trimming pared 6 bases from V and 2 bases from J, leaving 5 bases between. Germline CDR1 reads MDHEN; CDR2 reads SYDVKM. Profiled with immunoSEQ multiplex PCR; TCRdb holds only in-frame clones, not every one. The sample has roughly 140,000 clones; approximately 86% are singletons. V and J are TRBV28 and TRBJ2-7; TRBD1 might be the D (5 bases). Sequenced material: PBMCs or T cells enriched from blood (not recorded which). This TCR came from a woman aged 40 to 49 who had recovered from COVID-19. CDR3 coding DNA: TGTGCCAGCAGGACAGCCTACGAGCAGTACTTC. Amino acid sequence: CASRTAYEQYF.